This T cell receptor beta chain was identified in a study of blood T cell repertoires in COVID-19. Study-level information: Material from acute and convalescent COVID-19 was sourced from the United States, Italy and Spain. PBMCs, B-cell-depleted T cells, or T cells were the source of the cDNA or gDNA that made up the material.

Germline-derived CDR1 and CDR2 are WSHSY and SAAADI. Trimming left V 5 bases short and J 5 bases short, with 12 bases between. The CDR3 spans 13 residues. Authors' analysis steps: The authors estimated nucleated cell counts from reference gene primer amplification. Generated by immunoSEQ multiplex PCR, the TCRdb table keeps only in-frame clones and is missing some. Clonal size and the V and J genes are those of that table, whereas D and trimming came from the DNA. The sample has some 110,000 clones; around 76% are singletons. Specimen: peripheral blood. This clonotype was sampled from a woman in her 70s with acute or convalescent COVID-19. The genes are TRBV10-2 and TRBJ1-2; no clear D. The CDR3 region has the DNA TGCGCCAGCAGTCCACCACAATTTTATGGCTACACCTTC. It yields the protein CASSPPQFYGYTF.